The clone carrying this TCR beta chain was detected many times. Its specificity is not known. V lost 2 bases, J lost 12 bases, and 10 bases lay in between. The CDR3 is 11 residues long. CDR1 is MNHEY and CDR2 is SVGAGI in the germline V gene. This entry belongs to a study of T-cell memory formation after mild COVID-19. Study-wide results and caveats: Memory sampled before infection contained some responding clones, suggesting cross-reactive memory joined.

5'RACE primed from the constant segment yielded TCR alpha and TCR beta cDNA libraries bearing sample barcodes and UMIs. One entry per CDR3 protein, called by TCRdb with MiXCR from the 5' RACE reads. The sample contains about 350,000 distinct CDR3 sequences, roughly 13% of which appear only once. The material sequenced was PBMCs or a T cell subset sorted from them (not recorded which). The clonotype comes from a man between 18 and 35 years old who had mild COVID-19 (a few samples of this study predate the infection). Cell type and time point are not known. This chain connects TRBV6-5 to TRBJ1-1; TRBD1 might be the D (5 bases). As DNA, the CDR3 is TGTGCCAGCAGTTACCGGGGCGGAACTTTCTTT. Its protein is CASSYRGGTFF.